This T cell receptor (beta chain) was obtained from a study of CD8 T cells in ankylosing spondylitis listed by TCRdb under 2017. Background on the whole study: To find TCR variants linked to disease, the study profiled T cell receptor beta repertoires in ankylosing spondylitis patients and healthy donors. The full study cohort comprised 20 to 25 ankylosing spondylitis patients and 110 or so healthy donors. Samples of peripheral blood were taken, and for ankylosing spondylitis patients, synovial fluid was collected as well. What the research found in general, with its limitations: The disease-linked clones showed a CD8+ phenotype and occurred at relatively low frequencies in peripheral blood. Blood from ankylosing spondylitis patients appeared to be characterized by a TCR beta motif composed of about eight highly homologous amino acid variants. The disease-linked clones were reported to be significantly enriched in matched synovial fluid samples from ankylosing spondylitis patients. Some of the motif variants had been reported before in the synovial fluid and blood of reactive arthritis patients, a finding that suggests common disease-initiation mechanisms.

Looking up the germline V gene yields CDR1 MNHNS and CDR2 SASEGT. The CDR3 spans 16 residues, from the cysteine through the phenylalanine. Only CDR3 DNA is held: 48 bases, read in frame from base 1. Trimming leaves V shorter by 0 bases and J shorter by 5 bases, with the junction holding 9 bases beyond the gene matches. Sequencing relied on an Illumina HiSeq 2500. Quantitative 5'-RACE with molecular barcodes was the method used to prepare the TCR beta libraries. The authors' analysis ran thus. Disease-linked TCR variants were identified with a new computational method built on a probabilistic model of VDJ rearrangement. TCRdb reran the public reads through fastp at Q25 and MiXCR, keeping productive beta chains. Each record represents a unique CDR3 protein, reported with the most common genes and DNA among its rows. The V and J calls follow TCRdb's processing rather than the paper's. Across this sample there are about 130,000 distinct CDR3 sequences, with 5.5% to 7.5% seen only once. The ten largest clonotypes hold around 12% of the sample.

This clonotype was seen ten or more times. This receptor's antigen is unknown. No quality values exist for individual bases; no much larger clone is one base distant. The sample was blood, either unsorted or a sorted T cell fraction (not recorded which). The chain links TRBV6-1 with TRBJ2-5, and 7 junctional nucleotides match TRBD2. This sequence originates from a female donor with ankylosing spondylitis or in good health (not recorded which). The DNA sequence follows: TGTGCCAGCAGTGAAGCGGGCCTAGCGGCGACGGAGACCCAGTACTTC. Translated, it gives CASSEAGLAATETQYF.